The 7 T cell receptor beta chains listed next were all sequenced from one sample in a study of blood T cell repertoires in COVID-19. Sequencing was performed with immunoSEQ multiplex PCR; in TCRdb, only in-frame clones are kept and a portion is missing. This sample carries approximately 240,000 clones, 70% to 90% of them seen once, and the ten largest clones take over 3%. Sample: peripheral blood. The receptors stem from a woman in her twenties or thirties who had recovered from COVID-19.

The chain has TRBV6-1 and TRBJ1-2, with 9 bases lining up with TRBD1. The germline V gene encodes CDR1 MNHNS and CDR2 SASEGT. Trimming removed 1 base from V and 7 bases from J; junction bases left unmatched: 13. CDR3 size: 17 residues. The CDR3: CASSEGSDRGLFFGYTF. For the CDR3, the DNA is TGTGCCAGCAGTGAAGGGAGCGACAGGGGGTTATTTTTTGGCTACACCTTC.

The chain uses TRBV3-1 (or the pseudogene TRBV3-2) and TRBJ1-2, with 7 bases fitting TRBD1. V shed 1 base, J shed 3 bases, and the junction held 8 bases outside the gene matches. Germline V gives CDR1 LGHDT, CDR2 YNNKEL (reference sequence). The CDR3 covers 16 residues. CDR3 residues: CASSQADRDLYYGYTF. The CDR3 DNA reads TGTGCCAGCAGCCAAGCTGACAGGGACCTTTACTATGGCTACACCTTC.

The chain uses TRBV7-2 and TRBJ2-3, with 14 bases matching TRBD2. Trimming took 5 bases from V and 5 from J; bases not matched to a gene: 3. CDR1 and CDR2 (germline): SGHTA, FQGNSA. The CDR3 is made up of 15 amino acids. Here the CDR3 DNA reads TGTGCCAGCAGCCTAGGGACTAGCGGGAGAGATACGCAGTATTTT. This codes for CASSLGTSGRDTQYF. Combining the CDR3 with reference TRBV7-2 and TRBJ2-3 gives the whole variable domain GAGVSQSPSNKVTEKGKDVELRCDPISGHTALYWYRQSLGQGLEFLIYFQGNSAPDKSGLPSDRFSAERTGGSVSTLTIQRTQQEDSAVYLCASSLGTSGRDTQYFGPGTRLTVL.

The V gene is TRBV29-1, the J gene TRBJ2-3; D ambiguous. The CDR3 has 10 amino acids. V lost 4 bases and J 5 bases, leaving 4 bases between the germline ends. From germline, CDR1 is SQVTM and CDR2 ANQGSEA. The CDR3 loop reads CSVGLDTQYF. CDR3 DNA sequence: TGCAGCGTTGGGCTAGATACGCAGTATTTT.

The rearrangement links TRBV7-9 to TRBJ2-1; the D is unclear. Trimming removed 5 bases from V and 0 bases from J, with 11 bases in between. There are 15 residues in the CDR3. CDR1 and CDR2 (germline): SEHNR, FQNEAQ (reference sequence). CDR3 coding DNA: TGTGCCAGCAGCCCACCCGGTAGCTCCTACAATGAGCAGTTCTTC. Encoded protein: CASSPPGSSYNEQFF.

This chain connects TRBV25-1 to TRBJ2-3; D remains unclear. CDR3 length: 13 residues. The V gene's germline CDR1 is MGHDK and CDR2 SYGVNS. Trimming took off 2 bases at V and 6 bases at J, with 9 bases between the two ends. For the CDR3, the DNA is TGTGCCAGCAGTGAAGGAGTATGGGATACGCAGTATTTT. This encodes CASSEGVWDTQYF.

The rearrangement joins TRBV27 to TRBJ1-2; D is ambiguous. The germline V and J ends were trimmed by 4 bases and 3 bases, with 9 bases remaining between them. This CDR3 comprises 13 residues. CDR1 and CDR2 (germline): MNHEY, SMNVEV (reference sequence). The CDR3 nucleotides are TGTGCCAGCAGTTCGGGGTATGACTATGGCTACACCTTC. It yields the protein CASSSGYDYGYTF.